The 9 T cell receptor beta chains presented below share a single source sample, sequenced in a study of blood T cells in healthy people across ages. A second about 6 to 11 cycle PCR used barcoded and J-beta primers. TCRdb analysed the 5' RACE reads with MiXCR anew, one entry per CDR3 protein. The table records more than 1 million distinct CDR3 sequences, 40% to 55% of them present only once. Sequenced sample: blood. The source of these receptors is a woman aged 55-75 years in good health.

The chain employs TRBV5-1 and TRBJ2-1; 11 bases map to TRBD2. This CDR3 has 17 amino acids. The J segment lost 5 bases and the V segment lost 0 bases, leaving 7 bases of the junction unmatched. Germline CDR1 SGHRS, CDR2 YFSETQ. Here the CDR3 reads CASSLVTSGSRNNEQFF. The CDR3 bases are TGCGCCAGCAGCTTGGTCACTAGCGGGAGTAGGAACAATGAGCAGTTCTTC.

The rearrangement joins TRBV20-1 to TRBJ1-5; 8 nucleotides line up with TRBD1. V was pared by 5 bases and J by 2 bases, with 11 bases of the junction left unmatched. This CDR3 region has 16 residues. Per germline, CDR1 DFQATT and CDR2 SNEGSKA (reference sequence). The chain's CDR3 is CSAQGQGSFGNQPQHF. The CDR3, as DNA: TGCAGTGCTCAAGGACAGGGTAGTTTTGGCAATCAGCCCCAGCATTTT.

The CDR3 loop is CASSVRDASYEQYF. The CDR3 bases are TGTGCCAGCAGCGTGAGGGACGCTTCCTACGAGCAGTACTTC. The chain carries TRBV9 and TRBJ2-7; possibly TRBD1 or TRBD2 for D (5 bases each). The CDR3 consists of 14 residues. Trimming cost V 2 bases and J 1 base, with 10 bases left between them. Germline V gene lookup returns CDR1 SGDLS and CDR2 YYNGEE.

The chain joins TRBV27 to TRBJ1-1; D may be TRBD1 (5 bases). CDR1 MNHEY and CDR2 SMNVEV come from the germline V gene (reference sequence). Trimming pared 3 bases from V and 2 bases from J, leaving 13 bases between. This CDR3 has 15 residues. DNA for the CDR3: TGTGCCAGCAGTTTCCTCTCGACAGCTAACACTGAAGCTTTCTTT. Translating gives CASSFLSTANTEAFF.

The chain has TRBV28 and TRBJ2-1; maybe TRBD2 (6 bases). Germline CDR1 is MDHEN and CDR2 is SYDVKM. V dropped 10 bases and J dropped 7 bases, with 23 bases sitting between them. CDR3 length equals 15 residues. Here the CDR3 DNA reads TGTGCCAACAGCCCTACTAGCTGGCGGGGAAATGAGCAGTTCTTC. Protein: CANSPTSWRGNEQFF.

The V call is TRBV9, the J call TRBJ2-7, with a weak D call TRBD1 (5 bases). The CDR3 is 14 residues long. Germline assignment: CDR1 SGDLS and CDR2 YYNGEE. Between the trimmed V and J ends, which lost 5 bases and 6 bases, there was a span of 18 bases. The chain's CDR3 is CASSRSGRAGEQYF. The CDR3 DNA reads TGTGCCAGCAGTAGGTCGGGCAGGGCAGGCGAGCAGTACTTC.

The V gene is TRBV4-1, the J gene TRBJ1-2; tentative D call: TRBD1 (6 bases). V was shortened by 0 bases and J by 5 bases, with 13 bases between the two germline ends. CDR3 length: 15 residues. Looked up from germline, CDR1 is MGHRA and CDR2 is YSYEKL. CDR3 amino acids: CASSQERTVLYGYTF. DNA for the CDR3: TGCGCCAGCAGCCAAGAAAGGACAGTATTGTATGGCTACACCTTC.

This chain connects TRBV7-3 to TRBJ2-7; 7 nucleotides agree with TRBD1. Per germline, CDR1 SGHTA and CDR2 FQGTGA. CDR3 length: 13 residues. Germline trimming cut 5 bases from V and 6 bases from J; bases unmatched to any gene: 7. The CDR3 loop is CASSNDRVGEQYF. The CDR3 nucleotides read TGTGCCAGCAGCAACGACAGGGTGGGCGAGCAGTACTTC.

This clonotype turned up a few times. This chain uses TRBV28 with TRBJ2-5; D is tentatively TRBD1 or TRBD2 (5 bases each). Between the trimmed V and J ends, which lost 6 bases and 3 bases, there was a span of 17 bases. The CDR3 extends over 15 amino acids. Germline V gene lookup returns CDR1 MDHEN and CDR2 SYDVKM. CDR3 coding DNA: TGTGCCAGCAGCGCGGCAGAGGGGCTCAAAGAGACCCAGTACTTC. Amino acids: CASSAAEGLKETQYF.